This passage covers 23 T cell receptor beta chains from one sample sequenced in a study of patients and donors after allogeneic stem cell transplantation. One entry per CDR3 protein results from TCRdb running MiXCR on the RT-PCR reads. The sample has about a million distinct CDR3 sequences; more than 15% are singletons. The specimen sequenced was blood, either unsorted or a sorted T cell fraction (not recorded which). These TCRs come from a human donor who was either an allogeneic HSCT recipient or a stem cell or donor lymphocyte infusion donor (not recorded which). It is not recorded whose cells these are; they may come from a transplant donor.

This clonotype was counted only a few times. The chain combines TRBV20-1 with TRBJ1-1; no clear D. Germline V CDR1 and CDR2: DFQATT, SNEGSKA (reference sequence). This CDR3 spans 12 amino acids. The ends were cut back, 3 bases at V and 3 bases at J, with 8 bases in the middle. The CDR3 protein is CSASHGYTEAFF. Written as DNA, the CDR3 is TGCAGTGCTAGTCACGGATACACTGAAGCTTTCTTT.

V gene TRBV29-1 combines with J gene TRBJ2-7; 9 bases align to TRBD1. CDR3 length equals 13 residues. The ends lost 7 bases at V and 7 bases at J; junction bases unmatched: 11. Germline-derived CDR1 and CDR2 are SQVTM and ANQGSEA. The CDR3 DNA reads TGCAGCGCTCGGACAGGGGCCTGGGGGGAGCAGTACTTC. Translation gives CSARTGAWGEQYF.

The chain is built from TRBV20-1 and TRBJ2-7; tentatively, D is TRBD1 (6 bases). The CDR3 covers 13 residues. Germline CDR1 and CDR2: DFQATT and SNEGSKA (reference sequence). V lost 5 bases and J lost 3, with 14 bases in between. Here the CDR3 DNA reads TGCAGTGCTCCCGTCACAGGGATCTACGAGCAGTACTTC. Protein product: CSAPVTGIYEQYF.

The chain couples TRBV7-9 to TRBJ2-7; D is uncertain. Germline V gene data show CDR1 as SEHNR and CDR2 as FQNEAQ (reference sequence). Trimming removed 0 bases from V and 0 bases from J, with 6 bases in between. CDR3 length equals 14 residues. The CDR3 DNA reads TGTGCCAGCAGCTTAGCAGTTCCCTCCTACGAGCAGTACTTC. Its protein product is CASSLAVPSYEQYF.

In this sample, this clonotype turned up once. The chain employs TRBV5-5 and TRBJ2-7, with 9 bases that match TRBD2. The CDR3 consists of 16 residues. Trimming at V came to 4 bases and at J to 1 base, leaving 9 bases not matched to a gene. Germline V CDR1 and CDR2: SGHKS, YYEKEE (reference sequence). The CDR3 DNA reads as TGTGCCAGCAGCCCCTACCCTAGCGGGGCTTCCTACGAGCAGTACTTC. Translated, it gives CASSPYPSGASYEQYF.

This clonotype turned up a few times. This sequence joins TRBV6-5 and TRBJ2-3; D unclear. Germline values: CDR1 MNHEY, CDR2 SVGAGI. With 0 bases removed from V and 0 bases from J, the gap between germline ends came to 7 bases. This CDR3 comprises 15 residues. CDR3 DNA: TGTGCCAGCAGTTACTCGAGGTTGAGCACAGATACGCAGTATTTT. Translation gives CASSYSRLSTDTQYF.

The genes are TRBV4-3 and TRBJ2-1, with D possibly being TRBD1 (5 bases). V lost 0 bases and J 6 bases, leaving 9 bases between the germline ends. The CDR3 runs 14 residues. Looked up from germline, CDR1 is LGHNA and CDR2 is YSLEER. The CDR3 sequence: CASSQDLGLNEQFF. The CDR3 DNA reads TGCGCCAGCAGCCAAGACCTGGGGCTCAATGAGCAGTTCTTC.

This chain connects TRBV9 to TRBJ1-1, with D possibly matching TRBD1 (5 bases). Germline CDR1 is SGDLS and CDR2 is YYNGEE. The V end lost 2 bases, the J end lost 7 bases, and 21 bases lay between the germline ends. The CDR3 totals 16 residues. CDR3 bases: TGTGCCAGCAGCGTGTCCATTTCGGGGGGGGAAGGTGAAGCTTTCTTT. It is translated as CASSVSISGGEGEAFF.

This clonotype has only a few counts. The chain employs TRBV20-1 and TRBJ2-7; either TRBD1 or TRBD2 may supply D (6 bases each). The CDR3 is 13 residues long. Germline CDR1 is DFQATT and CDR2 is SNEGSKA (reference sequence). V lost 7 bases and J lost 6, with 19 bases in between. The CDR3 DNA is TGCAGTGTCCGGGGGTTCAGGGGCCTCGAGCAGTACTTC. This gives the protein CSVRGFRGLEQYF.

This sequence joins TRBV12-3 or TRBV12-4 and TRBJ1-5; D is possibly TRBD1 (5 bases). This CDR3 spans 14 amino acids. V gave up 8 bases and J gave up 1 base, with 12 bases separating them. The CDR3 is CASLGGFSNQPQHF. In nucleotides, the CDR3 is TGTGCCAGCTTGGGGGGGTTCAGCAATCAGCCCCAGCATTTT.

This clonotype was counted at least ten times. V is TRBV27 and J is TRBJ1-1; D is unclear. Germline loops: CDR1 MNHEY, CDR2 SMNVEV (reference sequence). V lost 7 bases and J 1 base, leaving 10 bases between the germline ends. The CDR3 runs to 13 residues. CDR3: CASTSRPNTEAFF. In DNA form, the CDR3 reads TGTGCCAGCACATCCAGACCGAACACTGAAGCTTTCTTT.

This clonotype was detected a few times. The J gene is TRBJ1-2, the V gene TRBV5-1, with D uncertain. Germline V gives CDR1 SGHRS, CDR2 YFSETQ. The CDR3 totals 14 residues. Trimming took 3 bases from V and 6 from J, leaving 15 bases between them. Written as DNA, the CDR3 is TGCGCCAGCAGCTGGCCGGACGGGAGGAATGGCTACACCTTC. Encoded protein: CASSWPDGRNGYTF.

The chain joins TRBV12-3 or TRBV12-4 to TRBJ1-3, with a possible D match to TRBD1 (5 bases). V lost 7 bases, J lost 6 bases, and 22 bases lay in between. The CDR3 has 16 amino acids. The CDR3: CASTLGTIRFANTIYF. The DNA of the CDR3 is TGTGCCAGCACCCTCGGGACCATTCGCTTCGCAAACACCATATATTTT.

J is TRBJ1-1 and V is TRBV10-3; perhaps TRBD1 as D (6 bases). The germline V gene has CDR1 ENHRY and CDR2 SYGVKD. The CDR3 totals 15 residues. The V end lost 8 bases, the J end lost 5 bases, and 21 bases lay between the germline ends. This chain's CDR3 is CAISERGARDTEAFF. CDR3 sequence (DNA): TGTGCCATCTCGGAGCGGGGGGCGAGGGATACTGAAGCTTTCTTT.

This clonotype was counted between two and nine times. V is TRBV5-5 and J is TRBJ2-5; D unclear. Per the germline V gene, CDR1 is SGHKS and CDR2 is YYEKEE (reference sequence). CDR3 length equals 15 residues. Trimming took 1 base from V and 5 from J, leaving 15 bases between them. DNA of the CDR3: TGTGCCAGCAGCTTGCGTTCCGTCAGTACGGAGACCCAGTACTTC. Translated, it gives CASSLRSVSTETQYF.

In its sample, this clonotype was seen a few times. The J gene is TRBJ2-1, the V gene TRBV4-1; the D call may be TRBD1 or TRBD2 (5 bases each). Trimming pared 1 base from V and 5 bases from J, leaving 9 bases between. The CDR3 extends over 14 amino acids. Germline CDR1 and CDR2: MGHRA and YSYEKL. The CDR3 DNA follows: TGCGCCAGCAGCCAAGGGGACCCCGACAATGAGCAGTTCTTC. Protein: CASSQGDPDNEQFF.

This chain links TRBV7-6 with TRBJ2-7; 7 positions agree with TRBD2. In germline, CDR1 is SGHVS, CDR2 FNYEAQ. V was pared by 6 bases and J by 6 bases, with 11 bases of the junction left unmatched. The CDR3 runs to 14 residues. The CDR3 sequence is CASSLRTRSGEQYF. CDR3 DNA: TGTGCCAGCAGTTTAAGGACTAGAAGTGGCGAGCAGTACTTC.

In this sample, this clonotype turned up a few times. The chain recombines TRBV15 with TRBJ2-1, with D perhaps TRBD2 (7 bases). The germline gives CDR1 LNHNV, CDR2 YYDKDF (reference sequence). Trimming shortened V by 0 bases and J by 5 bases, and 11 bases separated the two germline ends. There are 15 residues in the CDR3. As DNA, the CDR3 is TGTGCCACCAGCAGAGATGGGGGGGCCGACAATGAGCAGTTCTTC. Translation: CATSRDGGADNEQFF. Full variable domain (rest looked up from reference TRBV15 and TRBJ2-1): DAMVIQNPRYQVTQFGKPVTLSCSQTLNHNVMYWYQQKSSQAPKLLFHYYDKDFNNEADTPDNFQSRRPNTSFCFLDIRSPGLGDTAMYLCATSRDGGADNEQFFGPGTRLTVL.

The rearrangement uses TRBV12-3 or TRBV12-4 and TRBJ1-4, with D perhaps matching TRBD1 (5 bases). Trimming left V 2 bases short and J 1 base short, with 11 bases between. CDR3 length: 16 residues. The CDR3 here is CASSLTGPETNEKLFF. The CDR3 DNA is TGTGCCAGCAGTTTAACAGGACCCGAAACTAATGAAAAACTGTTTTTT.

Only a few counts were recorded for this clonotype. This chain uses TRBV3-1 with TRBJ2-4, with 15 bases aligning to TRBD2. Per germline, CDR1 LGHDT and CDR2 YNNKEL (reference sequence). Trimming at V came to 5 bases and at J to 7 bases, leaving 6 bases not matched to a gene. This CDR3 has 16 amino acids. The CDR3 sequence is CASSGGTSGGRNIQYF. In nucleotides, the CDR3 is TGTGCCAGCAGCGGGGGGACTAGCGGGGGGCGTAACATTCAGTACTTC.

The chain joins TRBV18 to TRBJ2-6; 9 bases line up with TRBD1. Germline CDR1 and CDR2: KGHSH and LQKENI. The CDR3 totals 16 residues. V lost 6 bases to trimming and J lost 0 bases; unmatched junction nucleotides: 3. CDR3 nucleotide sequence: TGTGCCAGCTCCAAGACAGGGGGCTCTGGGGCCAACGTCCTGACTTTC. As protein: CASSKTGGSGANVLTF.

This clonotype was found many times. In DNA form, the CDR3 reads TGTGCCAGCCGGGACAGACAAGAGACCCAGTACTTC. Protein: CASRDRQETQYF. V and J are TRBV27 and TRBJ2-5, with 7 bases fitting TRBD1. This CDR3 is built from 12 residues. V was clipped by 8 bases and J by 2 bases; unmatched bases: 2. Per germline, CDR1 MNHEY and CDR2 SMNVEV (reference sequence).

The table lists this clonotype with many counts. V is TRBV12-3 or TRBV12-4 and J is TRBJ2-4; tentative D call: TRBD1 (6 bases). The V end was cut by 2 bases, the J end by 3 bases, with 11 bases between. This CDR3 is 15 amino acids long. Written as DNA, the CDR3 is TGTGCCAGCAGTTTACCCACAGGGAGCAAAAACATTCAGTACTTC. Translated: CASSLPTGSKNIQYF.